This T cell receptor beta chain was sequenced during a study of post-analysis software for immune sequencing data. Study-level findings and limits: Multiple sclerosis patients had significantly lower normalized Chao1 diversity than controls. Roughly 5 TRBV segments (TRBV5-6, TRBV5-1 and TRBV20-1 among them) occurred more frequently in patients than in controls.

The TCR beta cDNA libraries carried unique molecular identifiers. Each CDR3 protein gets one entry after TCRdb re-called the PCR reads with MiXCR. The sample holds 800,000 to 950,000 distinct CDR3 sequences; about 57% are singletons and the top ten take roughly 4.4%. A note on this clonotype: The antigen is not known.

Germline V gene data show CDR1 as SGHNT and CDR2 as YYREEE (reference sequence). The CDR3 length is 14 residues. Trimming pared 0 bases from V and 13 bases from J, leaving 17 bases between. The chain couples TRBV5-4 to TRBJ2-1; tentative D call: TRBD1 (6 bases). The sequenced material came from blood. The origin of this receptor is a girl under 18 with multiple sclerosis. CDR3 sequence: CASSLVASPRGQFF. In nucleotides, the CDR3 is TGTGCCAGCAGCTTGGTGGCCAGCCCCAGGGGACAGTTCTTC.